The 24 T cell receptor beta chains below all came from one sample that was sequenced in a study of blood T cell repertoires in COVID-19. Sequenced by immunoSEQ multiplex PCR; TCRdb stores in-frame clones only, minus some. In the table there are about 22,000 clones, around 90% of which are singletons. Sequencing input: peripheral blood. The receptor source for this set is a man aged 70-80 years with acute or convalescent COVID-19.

The CDR3 spells CASSEVPGVVDEQYF. CDR3 nucleotides: TGTGCCAGCAGTGAAGTTCCAGGGGTAGTCGACGAGCAGTACTTC. V is TRBV6-1 and J is TRBJ2-7; a possible D gene is TRBD1 (6 bases). Germline CDR1 MNHNS, CDR2 SASEGT. V shed 1 base and J shed 5 bases, with 15 bases lying between them. The CDR3 loop spans 15 amino acids.

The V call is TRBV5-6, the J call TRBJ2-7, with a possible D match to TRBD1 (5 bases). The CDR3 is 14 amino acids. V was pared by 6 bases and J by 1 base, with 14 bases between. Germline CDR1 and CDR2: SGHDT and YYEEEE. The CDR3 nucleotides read TGTGCCAGCACCTCCCCGGCAGGGTCCTACGAGCAGTACTTC. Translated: CASTSPAGSYEQYF.

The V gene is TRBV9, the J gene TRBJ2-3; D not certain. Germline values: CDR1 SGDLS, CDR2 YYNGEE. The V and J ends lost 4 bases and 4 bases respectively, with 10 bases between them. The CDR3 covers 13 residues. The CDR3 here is CASSSLVPDTQYF. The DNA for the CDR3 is TGTGCCAGCAGCTCCCTAGTCCCAGATACGCAGTATTTT.

The DNA of the CDR3 is TGTGCCATCAAGGGACAGGGGGCTGGTTATAATTCACCCCTCCACTTT. The encoded protein is CAIKGQGAGYNSPLHF. The chain combines TRBV10-3 with TRBJ1-6; 12 bases align to TRBD1. Germline V gives CDR1 ENHRY, CDR2 SYGVKD. The CDR3 spans 16 residues. J was trimmed by 4 bases and V by 7 bases; bases with no gene match: 5.

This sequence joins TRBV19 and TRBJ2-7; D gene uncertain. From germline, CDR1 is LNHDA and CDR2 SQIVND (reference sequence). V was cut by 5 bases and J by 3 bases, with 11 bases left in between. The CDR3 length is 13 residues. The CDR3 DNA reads TGTGCCAGTAGTTCCGGCCGCGGCTACGAGCAGTACTTC. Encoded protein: CASSSGRGYEQYF.

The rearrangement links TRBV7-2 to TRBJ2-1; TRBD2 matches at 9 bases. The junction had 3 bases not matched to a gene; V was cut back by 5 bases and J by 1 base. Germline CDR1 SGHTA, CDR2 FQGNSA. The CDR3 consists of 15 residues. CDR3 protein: CASSTSGRSYNEQFF. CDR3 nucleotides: TGTGCCAGCAGCACAAGCGGGAGGTCCTACAATGAGCAGTTCTTC.

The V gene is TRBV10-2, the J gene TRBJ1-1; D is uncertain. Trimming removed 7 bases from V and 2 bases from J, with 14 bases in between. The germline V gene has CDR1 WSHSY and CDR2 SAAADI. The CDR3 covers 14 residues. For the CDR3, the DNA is TGCGCCAGCAATATCCGGGGTGAAAACACTGAAGCTTTCTTT. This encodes CASNIRGENTEAFF.

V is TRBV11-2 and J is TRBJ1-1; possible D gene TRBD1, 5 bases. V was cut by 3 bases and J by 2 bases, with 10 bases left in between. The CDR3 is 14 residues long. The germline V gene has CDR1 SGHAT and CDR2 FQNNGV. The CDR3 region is CASSLTVSNTEAFF. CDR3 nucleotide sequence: TGTGCCAGCAGCTTGACAGTCTCCAACACTGAAGCTTTCTTT.

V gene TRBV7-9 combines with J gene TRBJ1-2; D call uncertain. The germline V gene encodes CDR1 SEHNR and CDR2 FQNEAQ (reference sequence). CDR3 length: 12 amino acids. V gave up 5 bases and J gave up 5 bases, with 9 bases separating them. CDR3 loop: CASSPPGYGYTF. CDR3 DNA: TGTGCCAGCAGCCCCCCGGGATATGGCTACACCTTC.

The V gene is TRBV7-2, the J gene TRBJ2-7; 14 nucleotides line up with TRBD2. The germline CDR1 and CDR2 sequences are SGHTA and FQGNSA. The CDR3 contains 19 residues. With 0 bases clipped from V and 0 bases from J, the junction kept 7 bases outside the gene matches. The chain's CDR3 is CASSLAVTSGGVSSYEQYF. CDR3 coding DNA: TGTGCCAGCAGCTTAGCCGTGACTAGCGGGGGGGTAAGCTCCTACGAGCAGTACTTC.

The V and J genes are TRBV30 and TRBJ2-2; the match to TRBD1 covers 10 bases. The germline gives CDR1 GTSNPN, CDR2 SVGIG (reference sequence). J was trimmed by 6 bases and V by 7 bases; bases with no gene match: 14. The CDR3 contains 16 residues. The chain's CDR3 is CALTSPGQGGSGELFF. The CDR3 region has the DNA TGTGCCTTAACGTCCCCCGGACAGGGGGGATCCGGGGAGCTGTTTTTT.

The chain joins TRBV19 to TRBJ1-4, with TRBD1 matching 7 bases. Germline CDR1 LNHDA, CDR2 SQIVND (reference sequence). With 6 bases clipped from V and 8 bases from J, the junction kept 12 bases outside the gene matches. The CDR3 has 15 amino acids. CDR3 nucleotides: TGTGCCAGTAGCGAGGGGGCCCGGGCAACGGAAAAACTGTTTTTT. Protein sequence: CASSEGARATEKLFF.

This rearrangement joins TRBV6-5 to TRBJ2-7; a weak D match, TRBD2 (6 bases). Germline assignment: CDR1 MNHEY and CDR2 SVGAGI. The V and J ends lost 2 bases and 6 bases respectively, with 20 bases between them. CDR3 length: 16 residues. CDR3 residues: CASSYKGTGPWGEQYF. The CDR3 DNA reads TGTGCCAGCAGTTACAAAGGGACTGGTCCATGGGGCGAGCAGTACTTC.

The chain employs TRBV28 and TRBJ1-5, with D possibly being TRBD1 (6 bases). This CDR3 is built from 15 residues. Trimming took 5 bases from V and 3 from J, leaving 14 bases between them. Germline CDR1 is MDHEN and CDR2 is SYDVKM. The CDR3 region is CASSPGGAYNQPQHF. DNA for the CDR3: TGTGCCAGCAGTCCCGGGGGGGCCTACAATCAGCCCCAGCATTTT.

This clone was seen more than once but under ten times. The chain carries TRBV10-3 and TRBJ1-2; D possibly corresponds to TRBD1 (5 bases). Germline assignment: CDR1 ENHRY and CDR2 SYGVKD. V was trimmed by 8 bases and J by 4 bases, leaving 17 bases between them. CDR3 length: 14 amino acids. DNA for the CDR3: TGTGCCATCTCCGATAGGGGAATGTCCTATGGCTACACCTTC. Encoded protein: CAISDRGMSYGYTF.

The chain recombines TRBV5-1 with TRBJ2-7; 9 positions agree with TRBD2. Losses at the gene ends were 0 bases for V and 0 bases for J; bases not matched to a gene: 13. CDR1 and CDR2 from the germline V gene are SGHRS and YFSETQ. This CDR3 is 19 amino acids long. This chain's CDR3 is CASSLASGGNLLSSYEQYF. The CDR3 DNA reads TGCGCCAGCAGCTTGGCCAGCGGGGGGAACCTTCTTAGCTCCTACGAGCAGTACTTC.

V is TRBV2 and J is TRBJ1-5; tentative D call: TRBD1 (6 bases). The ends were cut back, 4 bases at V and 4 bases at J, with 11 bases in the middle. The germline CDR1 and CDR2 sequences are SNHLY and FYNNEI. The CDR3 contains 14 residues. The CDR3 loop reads CASSVFTGNQPQHF. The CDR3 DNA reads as TGTGCCAGCAGTGTTTTCACAGGGAATCAGCCCCAGCATTTT. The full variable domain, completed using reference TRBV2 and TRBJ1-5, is EPEVTQTPSHQVTQMGQEVILRCVPISNHLYFYWYRQILGQKVEFLVSFYNNEISEKSEIFDDQFSVERPDGSNFTLKIRSTKLEDSAMYFCASSVFTGNQPQHFGDGTRLSIL.

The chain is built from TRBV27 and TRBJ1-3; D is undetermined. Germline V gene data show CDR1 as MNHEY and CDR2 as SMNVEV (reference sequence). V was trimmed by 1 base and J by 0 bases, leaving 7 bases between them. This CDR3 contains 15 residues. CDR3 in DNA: TGTGCCAGCAGTTTATATCGCGCCTCTGGAAACACCATATATTTT. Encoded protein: CASSLYRASGNTIYF.

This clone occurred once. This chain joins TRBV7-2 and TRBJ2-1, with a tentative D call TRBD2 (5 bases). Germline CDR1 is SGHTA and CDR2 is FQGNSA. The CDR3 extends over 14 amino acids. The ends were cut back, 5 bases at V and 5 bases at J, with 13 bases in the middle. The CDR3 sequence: CASSPGLQNNEQFF. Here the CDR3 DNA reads TGTGCCAGCAGCCCGGGGTTACAGAACAATGAGCAGTTCTTC.

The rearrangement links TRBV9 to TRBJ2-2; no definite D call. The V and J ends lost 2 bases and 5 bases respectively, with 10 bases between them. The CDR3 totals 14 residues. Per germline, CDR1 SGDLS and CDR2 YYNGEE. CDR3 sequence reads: CASSVNAVTGELFF. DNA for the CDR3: TGTGCCAGCAGCGTTAACGCAGTAACCGGGGAGCTGTTTTTT. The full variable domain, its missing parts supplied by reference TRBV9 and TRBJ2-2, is DSGVTQTPKHLITATGQRVTLRCSPRSGDLSVYWYQQSLDQGLQFLIQYYNGEERAKGNILERFSAQQFPDLHSELNLSSLELGDSALYFCASSVNAVTGELFFGEGSRLTVL.

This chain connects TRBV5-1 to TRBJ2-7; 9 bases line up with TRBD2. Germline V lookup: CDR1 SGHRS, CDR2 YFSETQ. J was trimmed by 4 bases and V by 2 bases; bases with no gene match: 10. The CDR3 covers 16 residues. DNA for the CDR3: TGCGCCAGCAGCTTCGCCAGCGGGAGGATTCCTTACGAGCAGTACTTC. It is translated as CASSFASGRIPYEQYF.

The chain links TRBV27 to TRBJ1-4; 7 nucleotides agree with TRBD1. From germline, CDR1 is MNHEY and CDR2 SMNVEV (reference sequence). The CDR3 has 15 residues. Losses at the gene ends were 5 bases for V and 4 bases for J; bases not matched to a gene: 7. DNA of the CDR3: TGTGCCAGCAGTCCCTACAGGGGAGATAATGAAAAACTGTTTTTT. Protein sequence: CASSPYRGDNEKLFF.

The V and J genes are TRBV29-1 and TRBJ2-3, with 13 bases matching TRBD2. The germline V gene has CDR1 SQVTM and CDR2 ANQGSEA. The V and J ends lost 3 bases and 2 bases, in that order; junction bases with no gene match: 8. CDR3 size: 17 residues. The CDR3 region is CSVETSGGQGFTDTQYF. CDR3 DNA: TGCAGCGTTGAGACTAGCGGGGGGCAGGGGTTCACAGATACGCAGTATTTT.

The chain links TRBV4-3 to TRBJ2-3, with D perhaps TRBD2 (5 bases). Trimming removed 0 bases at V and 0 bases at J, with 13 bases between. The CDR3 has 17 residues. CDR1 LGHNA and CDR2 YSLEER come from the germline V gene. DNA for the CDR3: TGCGCCAGCAGCCAAGATCCTCAGCGAGGGAGCACAGATACGCAGTATTTT. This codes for CASSQDPQRGSTDTQYF.